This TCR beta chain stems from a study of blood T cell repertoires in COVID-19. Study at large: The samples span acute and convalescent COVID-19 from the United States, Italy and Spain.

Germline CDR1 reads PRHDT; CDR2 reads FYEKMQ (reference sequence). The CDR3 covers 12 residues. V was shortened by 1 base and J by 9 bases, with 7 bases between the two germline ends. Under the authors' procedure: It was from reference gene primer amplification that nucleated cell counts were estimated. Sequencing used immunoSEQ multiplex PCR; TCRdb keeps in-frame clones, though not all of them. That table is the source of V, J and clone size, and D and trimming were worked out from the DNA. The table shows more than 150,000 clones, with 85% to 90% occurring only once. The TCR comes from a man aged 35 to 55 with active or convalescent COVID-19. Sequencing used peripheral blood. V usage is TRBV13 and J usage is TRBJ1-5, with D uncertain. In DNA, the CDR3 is TGTGCCAGCAGCTTAGATCGAGGGCCCCAGCATTTT. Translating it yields CASSLDRGPQHF.